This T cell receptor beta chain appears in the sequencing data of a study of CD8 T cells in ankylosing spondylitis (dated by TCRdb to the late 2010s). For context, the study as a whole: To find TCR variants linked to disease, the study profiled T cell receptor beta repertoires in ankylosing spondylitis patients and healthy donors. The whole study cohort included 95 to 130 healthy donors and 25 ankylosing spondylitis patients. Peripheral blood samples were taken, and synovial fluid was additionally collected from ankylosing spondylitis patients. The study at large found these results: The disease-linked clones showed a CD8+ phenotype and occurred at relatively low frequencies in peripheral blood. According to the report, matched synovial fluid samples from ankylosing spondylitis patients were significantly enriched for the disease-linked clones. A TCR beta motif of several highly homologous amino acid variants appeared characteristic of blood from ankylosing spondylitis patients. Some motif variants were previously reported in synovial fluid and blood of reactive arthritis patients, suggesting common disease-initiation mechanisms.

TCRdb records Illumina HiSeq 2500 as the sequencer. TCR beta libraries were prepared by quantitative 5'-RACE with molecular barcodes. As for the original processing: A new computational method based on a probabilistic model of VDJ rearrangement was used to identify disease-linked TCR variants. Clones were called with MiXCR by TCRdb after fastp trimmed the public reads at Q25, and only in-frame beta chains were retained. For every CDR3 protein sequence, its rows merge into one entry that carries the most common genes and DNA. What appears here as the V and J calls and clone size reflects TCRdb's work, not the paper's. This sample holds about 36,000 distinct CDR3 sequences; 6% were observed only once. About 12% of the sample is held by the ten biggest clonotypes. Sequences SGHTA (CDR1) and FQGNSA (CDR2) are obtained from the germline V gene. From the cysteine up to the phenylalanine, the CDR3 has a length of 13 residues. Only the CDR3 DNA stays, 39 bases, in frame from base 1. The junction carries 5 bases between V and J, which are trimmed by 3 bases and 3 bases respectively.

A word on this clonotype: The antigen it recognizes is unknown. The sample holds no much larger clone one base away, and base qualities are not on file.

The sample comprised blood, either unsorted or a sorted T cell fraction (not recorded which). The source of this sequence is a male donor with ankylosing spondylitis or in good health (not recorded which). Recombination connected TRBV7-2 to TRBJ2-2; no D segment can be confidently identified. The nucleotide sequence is TGTGCCAGCAGCTTGCGGTACACCGGGGAGCTGTTTTTT. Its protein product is CASSLRYTGELFF.